The clone carrying this T cell receptor (beta chain) has just one count. Its matching antigen is unknown. It was with 60 Vbeta and 13 Jbeta primers that the PCR ran. Generated by immunoSEQ multiplex PCR, the TCRdb table keeps only in-frame clones and is missing some. The sample has a few hundred thousand clones, roughly 79% seen once. The CDR3 has 13 residues. The germline V gene has CDR1 MDHEN and CDR2 SYDVKM. J was trimmed by 5 bases and V by 4 bases; bases with no gene match: 4. This specimen belongs to a study of cytomegalovirus exposure and HLA in healthy donors. Notes on the study in general: Later on, analysis showed that most CMV-associated TCR beta chains appeared to be HLA-restricted. At a 0.05 false discovery rate, a later analysis found 18,000 or so TCR beta sequences to be associated with HLA alleles. It is likely that the observed cluster of highly shared sequence variants was a sequencing artifact. TCR beta V- and J-gene trimming was later associated with a missense DCLRE1C variant.

Sequences were obtained from PBMCs. This TCR was recovered from a man between 18 and 35 years old in good health and CMV-seronegative. The chain couples TRBV28 to TRBJ1-2; TRBD1 aligns across 7 bases. CDR3 nucleotide sequence: TGTGCCAGCAGTTCCGGGACAGAGTATGGCTACACCTTC. It translates to CASSSGTEYGYTF.